A single sample is the source of the 26 T cell receptor beta chains below, sequenced in a study of shared clonotypes between healthy human individuals. Only in-frame clones appear in the TCRdb table, and some are missing; sequencing was by immunoSEQ multiplex PCR. The table shows fewer than 600,000 clones, with approximately 71% occurring only once. Specimen: PBMCs. The receptors were sampled from a woman aged 40 to 55 in good health. Some clones in this sample may be carry-over from other donors' samples.

The rearrangement links TRBV7-2 to TRBJ1-5; possible D gene TRBD1, 5 bases. The germline V gene has CDR1 SGHTA and CDR2 FQGNSA. V was cut by 5 bases and J by 3 bases, with 11 bases left in between. The CDR3 length is 14 residues. The CDR3 sequence: CASSPRQTNQPQHF. In DNA, the CDR3 is TGTGCCAGCAGCCCCAGACAGACCAATCAGCCCCAGCATTTT.

The V and J genes are TRBV15 and TRBJ2-5; TRBD2 matches at 9 bases. J gave up 1 base and V 1 base, and 4 bases lay outside the gene matches. The CDR3 runs 16 residues. Per the germline V gene, CDR1 is LNHNV and CDR2 is YYDKDF (reference sequence). Written as DNA, the CDR3 is TGTGCCACCAGCAGAGGGGCGACTAGCGGCCAAGAGACCCAGTACTTC. Protein: CATSRGATSGQETQYF.

The chain carries TRBV5-1 and TRBJ1-2; TRBD1 might be the D (5 bases). Germline V gives CDR1 SGHRS, CDR2 YFSETQ. CDR3 length: 15 residues. Trimming cost V 4 bases and J 2 bases, with 15 bases left between them. The CDR3 sequence: CASSPPGADNYGYTF. CDR3 DNA: TGCGCCAGCAGCCCCCCCGGGGCAGACAACTATGGCTACACCTTC.

The J gene is TRBJ2-1, the V gene TRBV7-9; 9 bases match TRBD1. The CDR3 sequence is 14 residues long. Germline CDR1 is SEHNR and CDR2 is FQNEAQ (reference sequence). The V gene end was trimmed by 4 bases and the J gene end by 6 bases; junction bases not matched to a gene: 4. In DNA form, the CDR3 reads TGTGCCAGCAGCTCACAGGGGGCTGGCAATGAGCAGTTCTTC. Protein product: CASSSQGAGNEQFF.

The CDR3: CASSPAGDLQIHSNQPQHF. The DNA for the CDR3 is TGTGCCAGCAGCCCGGCCGGGGACCTACAAATCCATAGCAATCAGCCCCAGCATTTT. This chain links TRBV28 with TRBJ1-5, with D possibly matching TRBD1 (5 bases). The V end was cut by 6 bases, the J end by 0 bases, with 24 bases between. Germline CDR1 reads MDHEN; CDR2 reads SYDVKM. The CDR3 has 19 amino acids.

The rearrangement joins TRBV7-6 to TRBJ1-6; tentative D call: TRBD1 (6 bases). CDR1 is SGHVS and CDR2 is FNYEAQ in the germline V gene. The CDR3 spans 16 residues. V was clipped by 5 bases and J by 9 bases, with 20 bases between them. The CDR3 region is CASSAWTVSSSSPLHF. As DNA, the CDR3 is TGTGCCAGCAGCGCCTGGACAGTTTCCAGCTCTTCACCCCTCCACTTT.

Comment on this clone: A read error may explain this, as a much larger clone is one base away. The rearrangement joins TRBV25-1 to TRBJ1-3; D remains ambiguous. The CDR3 is 14 residues long. CDR1 and CDR2 (germline): MGHDK, SYGVNS. CDR3 in DNA: TGTGCCAGCACCGACACCCTTACTGGAAACACCATACATTTT. Its protein product is CASTDTLTGNTIHF.

This clone has just a few counts. CDR3 nucleotide sequence: TGTGCCAGCAGTGACTCGCGGGAGGGGACAGATACGCAGTATTTT. This translates into CASSDSREGTDTQYF. This chain joins TRBV6-4 and TRBJ2-3; TRBD2 aligns across 9 bases. The ends lost 0 bases at V and 3 bases at J; junction bases unmatched: 1. The CDR3 is 15 residues long. Germline V lookup: CDR1 MRHNA, CDR2 SNTAGT.

The chain uses TRBV4-1 and TRBJ2-1; 8 bases line up with TRBD1. The J segment lost 4 bases and the V segment lost 2 bases, leaving 10 bases of the junction unmatched. The CDR3 is 17 residues long. Germline V gene data show CDR1 as MGHRA and CDR2 as YSYEKL. Here the CDR3 reads CASSQLTGVLIYNEQFF. The DNA for the CDR3 is TGCGCCAGCAGCCAACTGACAGGGGTCCTCATATACAATGAGCAGTTCTTC.

This clone was counted many times. The same CDR3 also results from other DNA sequences found in this sample. The rearrangement links TRBV7-3 to TRBJ2-1, with 7 positions matching TRBD2. Germline V gives CDR1 SGHTA, CDR2 FQGTGA. The CDR3 is 14 amino acids. V shed 5 bases, J shed 6 bases, and the junction held 7 bases outside the gene matches. The CDR3 loop is CASSDGLVGNEQFF. In DNA form, the CDR3 reads TGTGCCAGCAGCGATGGACTAGTTGGCAATGAGCAGTTCTTC.

V usage is TRBV6-6 and J usage is TRBJ2-1; maybe TRBD1 (5 bases). The CDR3 runs to 13 residues. V lost 2 bases and J 8 bases, leaving 10 bases between the germline ends. The germline V gene encodes CDR1 MNHNY and CDR2 SVGAGI (reference sequence). CDR3: CASSYRVGDEQFF. The CDR3 DNA reads TGTGCCAGCAGTTACCGTGTAGGGGATGAGCAGTTCTTC.

This clone was recorded at least ten times. J is TRBJ2-1 and V is TRBV10-2, with D hard to call. This CDR3 region has 12 residues. V was shortened by 6 bases and J by 5 bases, with 8 bases between the two germline ends. The V gene's germline CDR1 is WSHSY and CDR2 SAAADI. The CDR3 region is CASSSAHNEQFF. CDR3 nucleotide sequence: TGCGCCAGCAGCTCAGCCCACAATGAGCAGTTCTTC.

This clone was seen only a few times. This sequence joins TRBV6-6 and TRBJ2-3; 12 bases match TRBD2. V trimming: 4 bases; J trimming: 12 bases; junction bases outside the gene matches: 5. Germline V gene lookup returns CDR1 MNHNY and CDR2 SVGAGI (reference sequence). The CDR3 runs 13 residues. The CDR3 region has the DNA TGTGCCAGCAGTTCAGGACTAGCGGGAAGACAGTATTTT. Protein: CASSSGLAGRQYF.

The gene calls are TRBV28 and TRBJ2-5, with D perhaps given as TRBD1 or TRBD2 (7 bases each). The CDR3 is made up of 15 amino acids. Germline loops: CDR1 MDHEN, CDR2 SYDVKM. V was clipped by 3 bases and J by 8 bases, with 19 bases between them. The CDR3 DNA follows: TGTGCCAGCAGTTTCCCTGACAGGGAGGGGGGAACCCAGTACTTC. Encoded protein: CASSFPDREGGTQYF.

The chain joins TRBV4-3 to TRBJ2-2; the D gene is possibly TRBD2 (5 bases). CDR1 and CDR2 (germline): LGHNA, YSLEER. V was shortened by 0 bases and J by 4 bases, with 6 bases between the two germline ends. The CDR3 spans 14 residues. CDR3 sequence (DNA): TGCGCCAGCAGCCAAGAAACTAGCACCGGGGAGCTGTTTTTT. Protein product: CASSQETSTGELFF.

This clone has more than one count but fewer than ten. The CDR3: CASSRGTDNQPQHF. CDR3 DNA: TGTGCCAGCAGCCGTGGGACAGACAATCAGCCCCAGCATTTT. V usage is TRBV5-6 and J usage is TRBJ1-5; 7 bases agree with TRBD1. In germline, CDR1 is SGHDT, CDR2 YYEEEE. CDR3 length: 14 residues. The junction had 4 bases not matched to a gene; V was cut back by 4 bases and J by 3 bases.

J is TRBJ2-7 and V is TRBV28; 8 nucleotides align to TRBD1. The V segment lost 3 bases and the J segment 4 bases; nucleotides outside the gene matches: 11. The CDR3 sequence is 16 residues long. Per germline, CDR1 MDHEN and CDR2 SYDVKM. CDR3 nucleotide sequence: TGTGCCAGCAGTTTTGAGAAGACAGGGGACTTTTACGAGCAGTACTTC. Translating it yields CASSFEKTGDFYEQYF. The whole variable domain, remainder taken from reference TRBV28 and TRBJ2-7, is DVKVTQSSRYLVKRTGEKVFLECVQDMDHENMFWYRQDPGLGLRLIYFSYDVKMKEKGDIPEGYSVSREKKERFSLILESASTNQTSMYLCASSFEKTGDFYEQYFGPGTRLTVT.

This clone was seen a single time. The chain uses TRBV18 and TRBJ1-4; TRBD1 agrees at 7 bases. With V trimmed by 8 bases and J by 0 bases, 3 bases remained unmatched. This CDR3 comprises 14 residues. Germline loops: CDR1 KGHSH, CDR2 LQKENI. The CDR3 spells CASRTGATNEKLFF. The CDR3 region has the DNA TGTGCCAGCAGGACAGGTGCAACTAATGAAAAACTGTTTTTT.

The V call is TRBV28, the J call TRBJ2-7; D unresolved. CDR3 length: 12 residues. CDR1 is MDHEN, CDR2 SYDVKM, per germline. Trimming removed 5 bases from V and 8 bases from J, with 13 bases in between. The CDR3 region is CASSPKPAQQYF. The CDR3 bases are TGTGCCAGCAGTCCCAAACCAGCGCAGCAGTACTTC. The full variable domain, completed using reference TRBV28 and TRBJ2-7, is DVKVTQSSRYLVKRTGEKVFLECVQDMDHENMFWYRQDPGLGLRLIYFSYDVKMKEKGDIPEGYSVSREKKERFSLILESASTNQTSMYLCASSPKPAQQYFGPGTRLTVT.

This sequence joins TRBV27 and TRBJ1-5; tentatively, D is TRBD1 (5 bases). This CDR3 comprises 18 residues. With 5 bases removed from V and 6 bases from J, the gap between germline ends came to 26 bases. CDR1 is MNHEY and CDR2 is SMNVEV in the germline V gene (reference sequence). The CDR3 here is CASSPFLPRQPPGQPQHF. CDR3 nucleotide sequence: TGTGCCAGCAGTCCTTTCCTCCCGAGACAGCCGCCCGGTCAGCCCCAGCATTTT.

The CDR3 protein is CASSRTDGTATNEKLFF. CDR3 DNA: TGTGCCAGCAGCCGAACCGATGGGACAGCAACTAATGAAAAACTGTTTTTT. The gene calls are TRBV4-2 and TRBJ1-4, with 7 bases matching TRBD1. Germline V gene data show CDR1 as LGHNA and CDR2 as YNFKEQ. The trim removed 4 bases at V and 0 bases at J, leaving 8 bases unmatched. This CDR3 spans 17 amino acids.

The chain has TRBV7-3 and TRBJ1-5, with D maybe TRBD1 (6 bases). The germline V and J ends were trimmed by 4 bases and 1 base, with 14 bases remaining between them. This CDR3 contains 16 residues. Per germline, CDR1 SGHTA and CDR2 FQGTGA. CDR3 nucleotide sequence: TGTGCCAGCAGCTCCTATCGAACAGGGAGCAATCAGCCCCAGCATTTT. Protein product: CASSSYRTGSNQPQHF.

V and J are TRBV27 and TRBJ2-7, with D possibly TRBD1 on 5 matching bases. There are 14 residues in the CDR3. The V gene's germline CDR1 is MNHEY and CDR2 SMNVEV (reference sequence). The ends were cut back, 5 bases at V and 2 bases at J, with 13 bases in the middle. Here the CDR3 reads CASSRTDRTYEQYF. The CDR3 region has the DNA TGTGCCAGCAGTCGCACCGACAGAACCTACGAGCAGTACTTC.

The genes are TRBV27 and TRBJ2-1, with 13 bases that match TRBD2. After removal of 5 bases from V and 8 bases from J, the junction contained 6 bases not matched to a gene. The length of the CDR3 is 15 residues. Germline V gene sequence: CDR1 MNHEY, CDR2 SMNVEV (reference sequence). The chain's CDR3 is CASSLGTSGIDEQFF. For the CDR3, the DNA is TGTGCCAGCAGTCTTGGGACTAGCGGGATCGATGAGCAGTTCTTC.

This chain uses TRBV11-2 with TRBJ2-7; 11 bases align to TRBD2. The germline V gene encodes CDR1 SGHAT and CDR2 FQNNGV. The trim removed 5 bases at V and 1 base at J, leaving 7 bases unmatched. This CDR3 is built from 16 residues. Written as DNA, the CDR3 is TGTGCCAGCAGCAAAATTCGACTAGCGGGATCCTACGAGCAGTACTTC. This sequence encodes CASSKIRLAGSYEQYF.

The genes are TRBV2 and TRBJ2-4; 11 positions agree with TRBD2. V shed 6 bases, J shed 8 bases, and the junction held 9 bases outside the gene matches. The germline V gene encodes CDR1 SNHLY and CDR2 FYNNEI. The CDR3 sequence is 15 residues long. CDR3 bases: TGTGCCAGCAGCCTTACTAGCGGGAGTGGGGACATTCAGTACTTC. This encodes CASSLTSGSGDIQYF.